Shown below are 7 T cell receptor beta chains from a single sample sequenced in a study of regulatory T cells in long-lasting Graves disease. HTBI primers from iRepertoire and Arm-PCR of CDR3 regions yielded the TCR beta libraries. TCRdb reprocessed the multiplex PCR reads via MiXCR and lists one record per CDR3 protein. The sample lists hundreds of thousands of distinct CDR3 sequences; over 20% were seen once. The sample's time point: persistent/refractory GD, antithyroid drugs over 5 years with positive TRAb. RNA from PBMCs was the source of the TCR library. The sample in question was peripheral blood mononuclear cells (PBMCs), obtained when the disease was refractory, from a patient treated with antithyroid drugs. Source of these receptors: a female donor with Graves disease.

The CDR3: CSTREGYNEQFF. DNA for the CDR3: TGCAGCACGCGGGAGGGCTACAATGAGCAGTTCTTC. The V and J genes are TRBV29-1 and TRBJ2-1; 9 positions match TRBD2. The CDR3 contains 12 residues. V was clipped by 8 bases and J by 3 bases; unmatched bases: 2. Germline V gene data show CDR1 as SQVTM and CDR2 as ANQGSEA.

DNA for the CDR3: TGCAGTGCTAGAGATCGGGGAAACTCCTACGAGCAGTACTTC. Translation gives CSARDRGNSYEQYF. The chain links TRBV20-1 to TRBJ2-7, with D possibly TRBD2 on 5 matching bases. The CDR3 totals 14 residues. With 0 bases removed from V and 0 bases from J, the gap between germline ends came to 9 bases. Germline loops: CDR1 DFQATT, CDR2 SNEGSKA (reference sequence).

The chain recombines TRBV18 with TRBJ2-7; tentative D call: TRBD2 (6 bases). This CDR3 contains 14 residues. Germline values: CDR1 KGHSH, CDR2 LQKENI. V lost 6 bases to trimming and J lost 5 bases, with 17 bases between them. CDR3 sequence reads: CASSLEEGQHEQYF. The CDR3 DNA follows: TGTGCCAGCTCCCTCGAGGAGGGCCAACACGAGCAGTACTTC.

This clonotype was found many times. This chain joins TRBV6-1 and TRBJ2-7; D remains ambiguous. This CDR3 spans 14 amino acids. The V gene lost 1 base and the J gene lost 2 bases, with 9 bases spanning the gap. Looked up from germline, CDR1 is MNHNS and CDR2 is SASEGT. The CDR3 DNA follows: TGTGCCAGCAGTGAAGTTGCTGGAGCCTACGAGCAGTACTTC. Its translation is CASSEVAGAYEQYF.

The chain employs TRBV27 and TRBJ2-7, with 9 bases lining up with TRBD2. CDR3 length: 13 residues. Trimming cost V 10 bases and J 2 bases; bases outside gene matches: 6. The germline gives CDR1 MNHEY, CDR2 SMNVEV (reference sequence). CDR3 loop: CATKAGGTYEQYF. CDR3 DNA sequence: TGTGCCACCAAAGCGGGAGGCACCTACGAGCAGTACTTC.

This clonotype was counted a few times. The chain joins TRBV20-1 to TRBJ2-5; no clear D. V was trimmed by 4 bases and J by 2 bases, leaving 8 bases between them. CDR1 and CDR2 (germline): DFQATT, SNEGSKA (reference sequence). The CDR3 runs to 12 residues. As DNA, the CDR3 is TGCAGTGCTATGGCGAGACAAGAGACCCAGTACTTC. Amino acids: CSAMARQETQYF.

The CDR3: CASSGGTHLLYEQYF. CDR3 coding DNA: TGTGCCAGCAGTGGAGGGACCCACCTTCTCTACGAGCAGTACTTC. The J gene is TRBJ2-7, the V gene TRBV25-1; D may correspond to TRBD1 or TRBD2 (5 bases each). The CDR3 sequence is 15 residues long. Trimming pared 4 bases from V and 3 bases from J, leaving 16 bases between. The germline V gene encodes CDR1 MGHDK and CDR2 SYGVNS.